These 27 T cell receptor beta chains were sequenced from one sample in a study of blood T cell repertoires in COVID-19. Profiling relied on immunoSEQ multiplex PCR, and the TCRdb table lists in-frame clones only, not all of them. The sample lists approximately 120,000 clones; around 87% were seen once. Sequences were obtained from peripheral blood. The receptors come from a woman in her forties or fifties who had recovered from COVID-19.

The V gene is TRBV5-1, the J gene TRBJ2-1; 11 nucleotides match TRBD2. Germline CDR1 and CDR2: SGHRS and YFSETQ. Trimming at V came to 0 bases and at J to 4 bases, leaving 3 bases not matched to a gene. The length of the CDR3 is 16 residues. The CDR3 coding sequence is TGCGCCAGCAGCTTGGCGGGACTAGCGGATTACAATGAGCAGTTCTTC. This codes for CASSLAGLADYNEQFF. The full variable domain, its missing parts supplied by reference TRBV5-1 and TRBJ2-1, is KAGVTQTPRYLIKTRGQQVTLSCSPISGHRSVSWYQQTPGQGLQFLFEYFSETQRNKGNFPGRFSGRQFSNSRSEMNVSTLELGDSALYLCASSLAGLADYNEQFFGPGTRLTVL.

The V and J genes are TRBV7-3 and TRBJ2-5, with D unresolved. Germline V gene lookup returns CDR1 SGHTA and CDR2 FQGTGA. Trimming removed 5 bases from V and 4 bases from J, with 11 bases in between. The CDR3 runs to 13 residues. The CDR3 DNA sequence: TGTGCCAGCAGCCCGCGCGCTGGAGAGACCCAGTACTTC. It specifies CASSPRAGETQYF.

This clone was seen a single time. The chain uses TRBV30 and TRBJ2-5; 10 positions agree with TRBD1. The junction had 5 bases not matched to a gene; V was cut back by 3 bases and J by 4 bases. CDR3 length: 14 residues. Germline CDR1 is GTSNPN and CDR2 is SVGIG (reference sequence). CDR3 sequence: CAWSPGTGVETQYF. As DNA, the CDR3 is TGTGCCTGGAGCCCCGGGACAGGGGTAGAGACCCAGTACTTC.

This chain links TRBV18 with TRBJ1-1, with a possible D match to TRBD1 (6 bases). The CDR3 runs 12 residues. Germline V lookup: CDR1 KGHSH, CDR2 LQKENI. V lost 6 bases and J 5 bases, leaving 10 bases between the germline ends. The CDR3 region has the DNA TGTGCCAGCTCGTACAGGGAGACTGAAGCTTTCTTT. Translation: CASSYRETEAFF. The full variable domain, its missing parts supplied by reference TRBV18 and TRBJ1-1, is NAGVMQNPRHLVRRRGQEARLRCSPMKGHSHVYWYRQLPEEGLKFMVYLQKENIIDESGMPKERFSAEFPKEGPSILRIQQVVRGDSAAYFCASSYRETEAFFGQGTRLTVV.

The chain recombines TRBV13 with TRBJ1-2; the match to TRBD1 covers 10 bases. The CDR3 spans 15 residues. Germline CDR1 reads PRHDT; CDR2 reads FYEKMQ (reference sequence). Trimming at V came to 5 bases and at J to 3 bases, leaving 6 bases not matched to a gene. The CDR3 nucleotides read TGTGCCAGCAGCCAAACCGGGACAGGGGACTATGGCTACACCTTC. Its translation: CASSQTGTGDYGYTF.

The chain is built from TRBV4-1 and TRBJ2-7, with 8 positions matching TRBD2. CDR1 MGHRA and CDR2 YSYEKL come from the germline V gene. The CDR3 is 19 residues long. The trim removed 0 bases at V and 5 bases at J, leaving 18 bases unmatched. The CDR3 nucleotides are TGCGCCAGCAGCCAAGAACCCCCCCAGGGTGGCGGGAGGAGTCACGAGCAGTACTTC. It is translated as CASSQEPPQGGGRSHEQYF.

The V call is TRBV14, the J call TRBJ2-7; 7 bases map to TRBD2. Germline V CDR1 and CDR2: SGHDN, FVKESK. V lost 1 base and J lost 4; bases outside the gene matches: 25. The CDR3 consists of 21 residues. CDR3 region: CASSQGSSYTLRGLNRYEQYF. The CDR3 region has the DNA TGTGCCAGCAGCCAAGGGTCCTCCTATACGTTGAGGGGACTAAATAGGTACGAGCAGTACTTC. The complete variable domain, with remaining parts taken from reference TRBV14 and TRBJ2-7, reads EAGVTQFPSHSVIEKGQTVTLRCDPISGHDNLYWYRRVMGKEIKFLLHFVKESKQDESGMPNNRFLAERTGGTYSTLKVQPAELEDSGVYFCASSQGSSYTLRGLNRYEQYFGPGTRLTVT.

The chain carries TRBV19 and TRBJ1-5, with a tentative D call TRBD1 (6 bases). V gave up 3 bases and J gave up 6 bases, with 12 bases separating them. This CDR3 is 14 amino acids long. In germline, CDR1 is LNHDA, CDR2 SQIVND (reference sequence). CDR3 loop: CASSITGLTQPQHF. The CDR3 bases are TGTGCCAGTAGTATCACAGGGCTGACTCAGCCCCAGCATTTT.

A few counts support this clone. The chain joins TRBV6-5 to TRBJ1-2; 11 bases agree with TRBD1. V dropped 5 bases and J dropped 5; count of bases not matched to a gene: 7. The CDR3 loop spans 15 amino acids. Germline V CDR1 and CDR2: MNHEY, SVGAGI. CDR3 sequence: CASSPSGTGGYGYTF. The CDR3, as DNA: TGTGCCAGCAGTCCCTCCGGGACAGGGGGGTATGGCTACACCTTC.

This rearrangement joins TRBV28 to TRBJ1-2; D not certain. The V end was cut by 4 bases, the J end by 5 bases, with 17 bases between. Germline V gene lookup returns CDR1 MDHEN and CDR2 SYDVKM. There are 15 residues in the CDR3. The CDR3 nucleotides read TGTGCCAGCAGTTACGGGTTCGCCAGAAGGTATGGCTACACCTTC. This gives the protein CASSYGFARRYGYTF.

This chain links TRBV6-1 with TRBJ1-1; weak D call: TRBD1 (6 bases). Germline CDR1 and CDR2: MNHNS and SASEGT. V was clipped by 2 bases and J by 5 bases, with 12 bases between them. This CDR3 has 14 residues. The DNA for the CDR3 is TGTGCCAGCAGTGAATACAGGGTAGGGACTGAAGCTTTCTTT. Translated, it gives CASSEYRVGTEAFF.

CDR3 loop: CATSSLSWSQYF. The DNA for the CDR3 is TGTGCCACCAGCTCTCTGAGTTGGTCCCAGTACTTC. The V and J genes are TRBV15 and TRBJ2-5; no reliable D call. The ends were cut back, 5 bases at V and 9 bases at J, with 13 bases in the middle. This CDR3 has 12 residues. Germline loops: CDR1 LNHNV, CDR2 YYDKDF (reference sequence).

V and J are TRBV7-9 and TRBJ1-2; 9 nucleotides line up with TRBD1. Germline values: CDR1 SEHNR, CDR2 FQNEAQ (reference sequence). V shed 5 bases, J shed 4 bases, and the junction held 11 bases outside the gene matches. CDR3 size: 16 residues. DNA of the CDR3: TGTGCCAGCAGCCGCGGCTCAAGGACAGGGGCCTATGGCTACACCTTC. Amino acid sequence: CASSRGSRTGAYGYTF.

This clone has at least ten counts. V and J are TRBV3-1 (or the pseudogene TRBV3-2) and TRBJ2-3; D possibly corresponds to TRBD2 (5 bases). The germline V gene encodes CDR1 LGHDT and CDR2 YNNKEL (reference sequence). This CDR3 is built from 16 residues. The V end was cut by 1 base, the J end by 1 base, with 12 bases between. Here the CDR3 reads CASSQAVGSGTDTQYF. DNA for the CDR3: TGTGCCAGCAGCCAAGCTGTTGGGAGTGGCACAGATACGCAGTATTTT.

The CDR3 reads CATSDLQTDTQYF. The CDR3 nucleotides read TGTGCCACCAGTGATTTGCAGACAGATACGCAGTATTTT. This rearrangement joins TRBV24-1 to TRBJ2-3; no clear D gene. The germline V gene has CDR1 KGHDR and CDR2 SFDVKD. This CDR3 comprises 13 residues. Trimming removed 0 bases from V and 3 bases from J, with 3 bases in between.

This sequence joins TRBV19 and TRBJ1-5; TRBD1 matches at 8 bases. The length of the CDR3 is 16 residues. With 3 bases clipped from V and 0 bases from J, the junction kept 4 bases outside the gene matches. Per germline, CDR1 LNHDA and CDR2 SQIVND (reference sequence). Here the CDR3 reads CASSITQGDSNQPQHF. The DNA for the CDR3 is TGTGCCAGTAGTATCACACAGGGGGATAGCAATCAGCCCCAGCATTTT.

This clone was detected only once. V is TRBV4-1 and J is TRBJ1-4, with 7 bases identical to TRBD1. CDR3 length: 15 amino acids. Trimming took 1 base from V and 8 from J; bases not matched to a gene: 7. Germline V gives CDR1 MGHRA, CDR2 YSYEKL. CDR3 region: CASSQVDRDGEKLFF. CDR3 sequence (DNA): TGCGCCAGCAGCCAAGTAGACAGGGACGGAGAAAAACTGTTTTTT.

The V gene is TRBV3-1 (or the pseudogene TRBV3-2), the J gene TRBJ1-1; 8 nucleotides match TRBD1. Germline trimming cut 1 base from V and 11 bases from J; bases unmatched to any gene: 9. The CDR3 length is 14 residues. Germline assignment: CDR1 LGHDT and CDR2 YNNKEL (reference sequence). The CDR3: CASSQGEAQGAAFF. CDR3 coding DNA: TGTGCCAGCAGCCAAGGAGAAGCCCAGGGGGCGGCTTTCTTT.

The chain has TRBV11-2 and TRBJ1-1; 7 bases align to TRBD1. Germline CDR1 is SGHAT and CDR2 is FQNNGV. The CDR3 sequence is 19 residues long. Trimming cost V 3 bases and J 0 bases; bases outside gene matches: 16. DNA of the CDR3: TGTGCCAGCAGCTTGCTCAGCGCAGGGGGAGGTATGATGAACACTGAAGCTTTCTTT. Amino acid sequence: CASSLLSAGGGMMNTEAFF.

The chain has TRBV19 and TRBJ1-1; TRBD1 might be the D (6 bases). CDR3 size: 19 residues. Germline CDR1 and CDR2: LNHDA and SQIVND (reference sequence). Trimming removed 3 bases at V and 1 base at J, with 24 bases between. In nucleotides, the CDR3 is TGTGCCAGTAGTATCAACCCCAGGGGCAGGGCCAAGAGGAACACTGAAGCTTTCTTT. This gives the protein CASSINPRGRAKRNTEAFF.

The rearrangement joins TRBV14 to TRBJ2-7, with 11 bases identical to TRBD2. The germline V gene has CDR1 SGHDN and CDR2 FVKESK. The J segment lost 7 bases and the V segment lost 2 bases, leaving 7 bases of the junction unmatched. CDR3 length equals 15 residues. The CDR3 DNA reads TGTGCCAGCAGCCAACGTACGGGACTAGCGGAGGAGCAGTACTTC. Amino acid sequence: CASSQRTGLAEEQYF. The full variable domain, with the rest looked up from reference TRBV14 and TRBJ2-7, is EAGVTQFPSHSVIEKGQTVTLRCDPISGHDNLYWYRRVMGKEIKFLLHFVKESKQDESGMPNNRFLAERTGGTYSTLKVQPAELEDSGVYFCASSQRTGLAEEQYFGPGTRLTVT.

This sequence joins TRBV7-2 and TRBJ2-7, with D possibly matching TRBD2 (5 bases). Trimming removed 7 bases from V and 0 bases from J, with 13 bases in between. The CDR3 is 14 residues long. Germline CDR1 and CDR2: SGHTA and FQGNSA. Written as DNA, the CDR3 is TGTGCCAGCACCCCGGGGAGAAACTCCTACGAGCAGTACTTC. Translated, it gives CASTPGRNSYEQYF. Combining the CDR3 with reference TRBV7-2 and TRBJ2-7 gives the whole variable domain GAGVSQSPSNKVTEKGKDVELRCDPISGHTALYWYRQSLGQGLEFLIYFQGNSAPDKSGLPSDRFSAERTGGSVSTLTIQRTQQEDSAVYLCASTPGRNSYEQYFGPGTRLTVT.

CDR3 protein: CSVESGPGGMNTEAFF. CDR3 nucleotide sequence: TGCAGCGTTGAATCGGGGCCTGGAGGGATGAACACTGAAGCTTTCTTT. The chain employs TRBV29-1 and TRBJ1-1, with TRBD1 as a possible D gene (5 bases). Trimming left V 2 bases short and J 0 bases short, with 16 bases between. Germline CDR1 reads SQVTM; CDR2 reads ANQGSEA. CDR3 size: 16 residues.

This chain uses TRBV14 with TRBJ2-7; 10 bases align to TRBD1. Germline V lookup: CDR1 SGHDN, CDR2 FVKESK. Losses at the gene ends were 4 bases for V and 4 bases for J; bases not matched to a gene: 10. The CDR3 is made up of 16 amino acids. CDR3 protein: CASSLQDRGLVYEQYF. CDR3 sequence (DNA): TGTGCCAGCAGCCTACAAGACAGGGGGCTAGTATACGAGCAGTACTTC.

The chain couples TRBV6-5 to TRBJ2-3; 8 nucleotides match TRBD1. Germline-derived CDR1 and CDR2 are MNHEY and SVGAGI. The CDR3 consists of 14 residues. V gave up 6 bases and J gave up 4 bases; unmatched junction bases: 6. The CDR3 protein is CASSLGQGPDTQYF. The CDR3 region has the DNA TGTGCCAGCAGCCTAGGACAGGGTCCAGATACGCAGTATTTT.

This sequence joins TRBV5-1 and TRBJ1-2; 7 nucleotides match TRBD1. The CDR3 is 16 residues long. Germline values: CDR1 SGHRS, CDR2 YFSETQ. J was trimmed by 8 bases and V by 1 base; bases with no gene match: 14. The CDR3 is CASSLSLGQAAAGYTF. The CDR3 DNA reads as TGCGCCAGCAGCTTGTCCTTAGGACAGGCCGCTGCCGGCTACACCTTC.

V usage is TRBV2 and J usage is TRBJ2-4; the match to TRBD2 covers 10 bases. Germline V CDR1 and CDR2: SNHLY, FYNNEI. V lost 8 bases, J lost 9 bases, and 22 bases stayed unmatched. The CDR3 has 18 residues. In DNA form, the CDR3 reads TGTGCCAGCCGATCCGCCCCCACTAGCGGGAAATTGGGGGGCATTCAGTACTTC. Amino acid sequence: CASRSAPTSGKLGGIQYF.